These 4 T cell receptor beta chains originate from one sample sequenced in a study of T cells in Graves' hyperthyroidism and ophthalmopathy. RNA transcripts yielded amplified TCR beta CDR3 regions. HTBI primers were the set used in a first-round RT-PCR of the TCR CDR3. TCRdb redid the calling of the multiplex PCR reads with MiXCR, one entry per CDR3 protein. Of 300,000 to 400,000 distinct CDR3 sequences listed, about 20% were seen once; the top ten hold approximately 54%. Sequenced input: blood. All receptors come from a woman aged 45-65 years with Graves' hyperthyroidism.

A few counts support this clonotype. V and J are TRBV13 and TRBJ1-4, with 12 positions matching TRBD1. V lost 5 bases to trimming and J lost 8 bases; unmatched junction nucleotides: 6. Germline-derived CDR1 and CDR2 are PRHDT and FYEKMQ (reference sequence). CDR3 length: 15 amino acids. The CDR3 is CASSLRDRGREKLFF. The CDR3 DNA is TGTGCCAGCAGCCTTCGGGACAGGGGGCGGGAAAAACTGTTTTTT.

The sample holds many counts of this clonotype. The gene calls are TRBV5-1 and TRBJ1-1; 7 bases agree with TRBD1. V lost 0 bases to trimming and J lost 6 bases; unmatched junction nucleotides: 2. The CDR3 length is 13 residues. Per the germline V gene, CDR1 is SGHRS and CDR2 is YFSETQ. The CDR3 DNA reads as TGCGCCAGCAGCTTGGCCGGGACAGCTGAAGCTTTCTTT. This gives the protein CASSLAGTAEAFF.

This clonotype has ten or more counts. V gene TRBV30 combines with J gene TRBJ1-4; 9 nucleotides match TRBD1. The J segment lost 6 bases and the V segment lost 3 bases, leaving 2 bases of the junction unmatched. The CDR3 has 13 residues. Per germline, CDR1 GTSNPN and CDR2 SVGIG (reference sequence). The CDR3 is CAWRRTGDEKLFF. Written as DNA, the CDR3 is TGTGCCTGGAGACGGACAGGGGATGAAAAACTGTTTTTT.

The V and J genes are TRBV14 and TRBJ2-5; no clear D gene. The ends were cut back, 2 bases at V and 3 bases at J, with 10 bases in the middle. The germline CDR1 and CDR2 sequences are SGHDN and FVKESK. This CDR3 spans 14 amino acids. Here the CDR3 DNA reads TGTGCCAGCAGCCAAATAGGCCGGGAAGAGACCCAGTACTTC. Translated, it gives CASSQIGREETQYF.